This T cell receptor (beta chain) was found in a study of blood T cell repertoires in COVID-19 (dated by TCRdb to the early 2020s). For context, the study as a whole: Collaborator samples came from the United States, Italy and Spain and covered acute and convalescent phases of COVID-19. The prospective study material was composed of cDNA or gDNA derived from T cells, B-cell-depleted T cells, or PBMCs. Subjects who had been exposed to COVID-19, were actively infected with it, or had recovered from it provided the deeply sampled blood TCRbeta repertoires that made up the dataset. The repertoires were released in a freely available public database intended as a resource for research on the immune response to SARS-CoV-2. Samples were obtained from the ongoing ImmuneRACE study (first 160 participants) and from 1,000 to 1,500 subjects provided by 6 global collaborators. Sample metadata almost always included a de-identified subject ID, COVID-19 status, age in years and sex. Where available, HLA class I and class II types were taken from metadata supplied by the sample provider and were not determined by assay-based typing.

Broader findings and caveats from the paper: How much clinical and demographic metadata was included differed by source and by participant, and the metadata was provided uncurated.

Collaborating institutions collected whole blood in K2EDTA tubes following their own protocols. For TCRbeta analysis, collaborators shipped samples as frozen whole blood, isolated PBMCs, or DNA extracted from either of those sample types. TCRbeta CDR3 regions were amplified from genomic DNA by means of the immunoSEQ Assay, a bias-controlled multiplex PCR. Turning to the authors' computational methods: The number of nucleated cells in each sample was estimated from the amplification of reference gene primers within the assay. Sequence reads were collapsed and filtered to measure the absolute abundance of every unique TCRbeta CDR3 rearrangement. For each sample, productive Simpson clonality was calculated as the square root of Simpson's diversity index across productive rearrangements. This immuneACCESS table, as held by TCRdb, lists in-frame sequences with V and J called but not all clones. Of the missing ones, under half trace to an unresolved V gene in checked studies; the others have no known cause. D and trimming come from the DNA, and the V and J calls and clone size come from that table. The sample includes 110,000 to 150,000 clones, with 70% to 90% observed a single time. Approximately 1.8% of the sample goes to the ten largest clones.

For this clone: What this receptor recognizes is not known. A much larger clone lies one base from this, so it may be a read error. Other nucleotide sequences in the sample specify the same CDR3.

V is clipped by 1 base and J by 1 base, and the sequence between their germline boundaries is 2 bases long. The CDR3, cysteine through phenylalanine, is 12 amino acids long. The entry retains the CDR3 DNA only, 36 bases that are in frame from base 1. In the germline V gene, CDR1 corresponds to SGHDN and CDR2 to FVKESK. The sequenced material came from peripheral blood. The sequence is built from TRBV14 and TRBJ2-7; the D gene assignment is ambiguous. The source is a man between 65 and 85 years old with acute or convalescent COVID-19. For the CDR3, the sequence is CASSQASYEQYF. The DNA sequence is TGTGCCAGCAGCCAAGCGTCCTACGAGCAGTACTTC.